This passage covers 19 T cell receptor beta chains from one sample sequenced in a study of blood T cell repertoires in COVID-19. Only in-frame clones appear in the TCRdb table, and some are missing; sequencing was by immunoSEQ multiplex PCR. The sample lists tens of thousands of clones, about 86% seen once, with around 4% in the top ten. Sequencing used peripheral blood. Every receptor here comes from a man older than 75 with active COVID-19.

The chain recombines TRBV7-9 with TRBJ2-7; TRBD1 aligns across 9 bases. The germline V gene encodes CDR1 SEHNR and CDR2 FQNEAQ (reference sequence). J lost 2 bases, V lost 5 bases, and 13 bases had no gene match. The CDR3 is 17 residues long. The DNA of the CDR3 is TGTGCCAGCAGCGCCCAACCGACAGGGGGTCCTACCTACGAGCAGTACTTC. It encodes CASSAQPTGGPTYEQYF.

The chain links TRBV30 to TRBJ2-3; D possibly corresponds to TRBD2 (5 bases). CDR3 size: 14 residues. CDR1 is GTSNPN, CDR2 SVGIG, per germline (reference sequence). V was pared by 0 bases and J by 5 bases, with 12 bases between. Here the CDR3 DNA reads TGTGCCTGGAGTGTACCCTACGGGGTAGATACGCAGTATTTT. Translation: CAWSVPYGVDTQYF.

V is TRBV5-1 and J is TRBJ2-3; 10 bases are a match to TRBD2. CDR1 and CDR2 from the germline V gene are SGHRS and YFSETQ. This CDR3 has 17 amino acids. Trimming took 1 base from V and 5 from J; bases not matched to a gene: 10. In nucleotides, the CDR3 is TGCGCCAGCAGCTTGTATGCTAGCGGGAGACTGGTAGATACGCAGTATTTT. Its protein is CASSLYASGRLVDTQYF.

V and J are TRBV14 and TRBJ2-1; possible D gene TRBD2, 5 bases. Germline loops: CDR1 SGHDN, CDR2 FVKESK. The ends were cut back, 2 bases at V and 4 bases at J, with 9 bases in the middle. The CDR3 sequence is 14 residues long. Written as DNA, the CDR3 is TGTGCCAGCAGCCAAAAGCGGCGGTACAATGAGCAGTTCTTC. Its protein is CASSQKRRYNEQFF. Based on the CDR3 plus reference TRBV14 and TRBJ2-1, the full variable domain is EAGVTQFPSHSVIEKGQTVTLRCDPISGHDNLYWYRRVMGKEIKFLLHFVKESKQDESGMPNNRFLAERTGGTYSTLKVQPAELEDSGVYFCASSQKRRYNEQFFGPGTRLTVL.

The chain employs TRBV6-4 and TRBJ2-2; the D is unclear. CDR3 length equals 12 residues. Germline V gives CDR1 MRHNA, CDR2 SNTAGT. V lost 6 bases, J lost 5 bases, and 7 bases lay in between. The CDR3 bases are TGTGCCAGCAGAGCACTTACCGGGGAGCTGTTTTTT. Translated: CASRALTGELFF.

This chain uses TRBV7-6 with TRBJ2-2; TRBD2 agrees at 10 bases. Germline values: CDR1 SGHVS, CDR2 FNYEAQ. J gave up 0 bases and V 8 bases, and 15 bases lay outside the gene matches. The CDR3 has 19 residues. The CDR3 nucleotides read TGTGCCAGCTCAACTCTAGGCGCTAGCGGGAGCGCGAACACCGGGGAGCTGTTTTTT. Protein sequence: CASSTLGASGSANTGELFF.

The CDR3 sequence is CASTILPTRNSPLHF. The CDR3 DNA follows: TGTGCCAGCACTATCCTACCGACTAGGAATTCACCCCTCCACTTT. V usage is TRBV6-5 and J usage is TRBJ1-6, with unresolved D. The germline V gene has CDR1 MNHEY and CDR2 SVGAGI. This CDR3 region has 15 residues. The V and J ends lost 7 bases and 7 bases respectively, with 17 bases between them.

The CDR3 DNA sequence: TGTGCCAGCAGTTACTTAAATGAGCAGTTCTTC. It encodes CASSYLNEQFF. The rearrangement uses TRBV28 and TRBJ2-1; D not certain. Germline loops: CDR1 MDHEN, CDR2 SYDVKM. Trimming removed 4 bases from V and 7 bases from J, with 5 bases in between. The CDR3 is 11 residues long.

The chain has TRBV15 and TRBJ2-6; 7 positions match TRBD1. The CDR3 runs to 16 residues. The V gene end was trimmed by 4 bases and the J gene end by 0 bases; junction bases not matched to a gene: 3. Germline V CDR1 and CDR2: LNHNV, YYDKDF (reference sequence). The CDR3 DNA is TGTGCCACCAGCATATACAGGGGCTCTGGGGCCAACGTCCTGACTTTC. Its translation is CATSIYRGSGANVLTF.

This clone was counted a few times. V gene TRBV7-8 combines with J gene TRBJ2-7; possibly TRBD1 for D (5 bases). Between the trimmed V and J ends, which lost 3 bases and 6 bases, there was a span of 15 bases. Germline V CDR1 and CDR2: SGHVS, FQNEAQ. The CDR3 covers 14 residues. The DNA of the CDR3 is TGTGCCAGCAGCTTGTCCGGGCCAAGGGGCGAGCAGTACTTC. Its protein is CASSLSGPRGEQYF. The full variable domain, its missing parts supplied by reference TRBV7-8 and TRBJ2-7, is GAGVSQSPRYKVAKRGQDVALRCDPISGHVSLFWYQQALGQGPEFLTYFQNEAQLDKSGLPSDRFFAERPEGSVSTLKIQRTQQEDSAVYLCASSLSGPRGEQYFGPGTRLTVT.

By share, this clone ranks as medium-sized. The genes are TRBV4-1 and TRBJ2-2; the match to TRBD2 covers 11 bases. Germline values: CDR1 MGHRA, CDR2 YSYEKL. The CDR3 has 16 residues. Unmatched junction bases numbered 2, after V lost 4 bases and J lost 1 base. CDR3 protein: CASSPGTSGNTGELFF. Here the CDR3 DNA reads TGCGCCAGCAGCCCCGGGACTAGCGGGAACACCGGGGAGCTGTTTTTT.

The rearrangement uses TRBV7-6 and TRBJ1-5, with 9 bases matching TRBD1. V gave up 2 bases and J gave up 4 bases; unmatched junction bases: 3. In germline, CDR1 is SGHVS, CDR2 FNYEAQ. The CDR3 length is 15 residues. CDR3: CASSLTGTGNQPQHF. The CDR3 DNA is TGTGCCAGCAGCTTAACCGGGACAGGGAATCAGCCCCAGCATTTT.

A single count supports this clone. The chain combines TRBV20-1 with TRBJ1-2; TRBD1 aligns across 7 bases. This CDR3 comprises 11 residues. Trimming cost V 7 bases and J 8 bases; bases outside gene matches: 7. Germline V gives CDR1 DFQATT, CDR2 SNEGSKA (reference sequence). The CDR3 region is CSGNRGGGYTF. CDR3 DNA sequence: TGCAGTGGAAACAGGGGAGGAGGCTACACCTTC.

This clone was seen a few times. This rearrangement joins TRBV12-3 or TRBV12-4 to TRBJ2-1; perhaps TRBD2 as D (5 bases). V gave up 4 bases and J gave up 6 bases, with 10 bases separating them. The CDR3 sequence is 13 residues long. The CDR3: CASSSDYPNEQFF. CDR3 DNA sequence: TGTGCCAGCAGTTCCGACTACCCCAATGAGCAGTTCTTC.

This clone showed up just a few times. This chain joins TRBV5-4 and TRBJ2-1; 7 positions agree with TRBD2. Germline lookup yields CDR1 SGHNT and CDR2 YYREEE (reference sequence). This CDR3 has 12 residues. Trimming at V came to 3 bases and at J to 9 bases, leaving 3 bases not matched to a gene. CDR3 region: CASSSTSAEQFF. CDR3 bases: TGTGCCAGCAGCTCTACTAGCGCTGAGCAGTTCTTC. Variable domain in full (rest from reference TRBV5-4 and TRBJ2-1): ETGVTQSPTHLIKTRGQQVTLRCSSQSGHNTVSWYQQALGQGPQFIFQYYREEENGRGNFPPRFSGLQFPNYSSELNVNALELDDSALYLCASSSTSAEQFFGPGTRLTVL.

A single count supports this clone. The gene calls are TRBV4-3 and TRBJ2-5, with D possibly matching TRBD1 (6 bases). The germline CDR1 and CDR2 sequences are LGHNA and YSLEER. V gave up 6 bases and J gave up 1 base, with 18 bases separating them. The CDR3 contains 16 residues. The CDR3 coding sequence is TGCGCCAGCAGTAAGACTTCCCAGGGGCCCCAAGAGACCCAGTACTTC. The encoded protein is CASSKTSQGPQETQYF.

The rearrangement uses TRBV6-5 and TRBJ2-1, with 7 bases matching TRBD1. The V gene's germline CDR1 is MNHEY and CDR2 SVGAGI. This CDR3 spans 15 amino acids. The junction had 17 bases not matched to a gene; V was cut back by 6 bases and J by 12 bases. CDR3 sequence reads: CASSNGDRAIIGQFF. The CDR3 DNA sequence: TGTGCCAGCAGCAACGGAGACAGGGCAATCATCGGGCAGTTCTTC.

The rearrangement uses TRBV2 and TRBJ1-3; possibly TRBD1 for D (5 bases). Germline CDR1 SNHLY, CDR2 FYNNEI. This CDR3 is 14 amino acids long. Trimming pared 5 bases from V and 0 bases from J, leaving 8 bases between. CDR3 DNA sequence: TGTGCCAGCAGTTTGACAGACTCTGGAAACACCATATATTTT. Protein: CASSLTDSGNTIYF. Looking up the rest from reference TRBV2 and TRBJ1-3 gives the full variable domain: EPEVTQTPSHQVTQMGQEVILRCVPISNHLYFYWYRQILGQKVEFLVSFYNNEISEKSEIFDDQFSVERPDGSNFTLKIRSTKLEDSAMYFCASSLTDSGNTIYFGEGSWLTVV.

The chain uses TRBV2 and TRBJ1-1; D not resolved. CDR3 length equals 15 residues. Germline CDR1 is SNHLY and CDR2 is FYNNEI. Trimming removed 1 base from V and 3 bases from J, with 12 bases in between. CDR3 in amino acids: CASSEGMRRYTEAFF. The CDR3 bases are TGTGCCAGCAGTGAAGGTATGCGGAGATACACTGAAGCTTTCTTT. Complete variable domain (other parts from reference TRBV2 and TRBJ1-1): EPEVTQTPSHQVTQMGQEVILRCVPISNHLYFYWYRQILGQKVEFLVSFYNNEISEKSEIFDDQFSVERPDGSNFTLKIRSTKLEDSAMYFCASSEGMRRYTEAFFGQGTRLTVV.